The 13 T cell receptor beta chains reported below all come from one sample, sequenced in a study of technical replicates of blood from a few donors. Assay used: immunoSEQ multiplex PCR; TCRdb lists only in-frame clones, some missing. The sample yields some 79,000 clones, about 90% seen once. What was sequenced was T cells isolated from PBMCs. The receptors originated from a human donor in good health. Some clones in this sample may be carry-over from other donors' samples.

The J gene is TRBJ2-5, the V gene TRBV5-4; 10 bases map to TRBD1. The trim removed 8 bases at V and 5 bases at J, leaving 6 bases unmatched. The CDR3 extends over 13 amino acids. Germline-derived CDR1 and CDR2 are SGHNT and YYREEE (reference sequence). The CDR3 sequence is CARGDRGAETQYF. DNA of the CDR3: TGTGCCAGGGGGGACAGGGGTGCCGAGACCCAGTACTTC.

V and J are TRBV10-3 and TRBJ2-1; the match to TRBD2 covers 14 bases. Germline CDR1 and CDR2: ENHRY and SYGVKD. V shed 6 bases, J shed 8 bases, and the junction held 6 bases outside the gene matches. The CDR3 runs 15 residues. The CDR3 DNA follows: TGTGCCATCAGGCTAGGGACTAGCGGGAGTGATGAGCAGTTCTTC. As protein: CAIRLGTSGSDEQFF.

The CDR3 loop is CASSATTGGHLNTEAFF. CDR3 DNA sequence: TGTGCCAGCAGTGCAACGACGGGGGGACATTTGAACACTGAAGCTTTCTTT. V and J are TRBV28 and TRBJ1-1; possible D gene TRBD1, 6 bases. This CDR3 comprises 17 residues. With 5 bases removed from V and 0 bases from J, the gap between germline ends came to 19 bases. Germline V lookup: CDR1 MDHEN, CDR2 SYDVKM.

The genes are TRBV2 and TRBJ2-1; D may be TRBD1 (5 bases). The CDR3 runs 17 residues. V shed 4 bases and J shed 0 bases, with 16 bases lying between them. Germline V gene sequence: CDR1 SNHLY, CDR2 FYNNEI. The CDR3 DNA sequence: TGTGCCAGCAGTGTCCTTTACACGACAGCCTCCTACAATGAGCAGTTCTTC. Translation gives CASSVLYTTASYNEQFF.

For the CDR3, the DNA is TGTGCCAGCAGTTTCCCAGGTATTTATAGCAATCAGCCCCAGCATTTT. This gives the protein CASSFPGIYSNQPQHF. The chain joins TRBV28 to TRBJ1-5; D is unresolved. Trimming pared 3 bases from V and 0 bases from J, leaving 12 bases between. The germline V gene has CDR1 MDHEN and CDR2 SYDVKM. The CDR3 totals 16 residues.

This sequence joins TRBV6-4 and TRBJ1-1; no clear D. The CDR3 covers 14 residues. V lost 2 bases to trimming and J lost 2 bases, with 9 bases between them. CDR1 is MRHNA, CDR2 SNTAGT, per germline. The CDR3 here is CASSDTGKNTEAFF. In DNA form, the CDR3 reads TGTGCCAGCAGTGACACCGGGAAAAACACTGAAGCTTTCTTT.

V and J are TRBV21-1 and TRBJ2-1; no DNA check was done on the table's D call, TRBD2. TRBV21-1 is designated a pseudogene. There are 18 residues in the CDR3. The CDR3 nucleotides read TGTGCCAGCAGCACAAAGACTAGCGGGAGGGTCACCTACAATGAGCAGTTCTTC. It translates to CASSTKTSGRVTYNEQFF.

The genes are TRBV6-6 and TRBJ1-1; perhaps TRBD1 as D (6 bases). With 11 bases removed from V and 1 base from J, the gap between germline ends came to 14 bases. The CDR3 loop spans 13 amino acids. Germline values: CDR1 MNHNY, CDR2 SVGAGI (reference sequence). CDR3 loop: CAGGASKNTEAFF. CDR3 coding DNA: TGTGCCGGGGGGGCGTCGAAGAACACTGAAGCTTTCTTT.

The V call is TRBV27, the J call TRBJ1-4; 7 bases are shared with TRBD1. V shed 8 bases and J 8 bases; nucleotides not matched to a gene: 14. Per germline, CDR1 MNHEY and CDR2 SMNVEV (reference sequence). The CDR3 contains 15 residues. CDR3 loop: CASFRKGAPREKLFF. The CDR3 nucleotides are TGTGCCAGCTTTAGGAAGGGGGCGCCCCGAGAAAAACTGTTTTTT.

This clone was observed a single time. V usage is TRBV28 and J usage is TRBJ2-1, with TRBD1 matching 9 bases. The CDR3 totals 15 residues. The ends lost 5 bases at V and 6 bases at J; junction bases unmatched: 8. Germline CDR1 reads MDHEN; CDR2 reads SYDVKM. The CDR3 loop is CASSRDRVRGNEQFF. The CDR3, as DNA: TGTGCCAGCAGTAGGGACAGGGTAAGGGGCAATGAGCAGTTCTTC. The complete variable domain, with remaining parts taken from reference TRBV28 and TRBJ2-1, reads DVKVTQSSRYLVKRTGEKVFLECVQDMDHENMFWYRQDPGLGLRLIYFSYDVKMKEKGDIPEGYSVSREKKERFSLILESASTNQTSMYLCASSRDRVRGNEQFFGPGTRLTVL.

This chain connects TRBV6-5 to TRBJ2-7; 7 nucleotides line up with TRBD1. V dropped 6 bases and J dropped 4; count of bases not matched to a gene: 12. The CDR3 extends over 15 amino acids. Germline lookup yields CDR1 MNHEY and CDR2 SVGAGI. The CDR3 coding sequence is TGTGCCAGCAGGCCAGGTCCGGGACAGAGTTACGAGCAGTACTTC. Its protein product is CASRPGPGQSYEQYF.

J is TRBJ2-5 and V is TRBV11-3; D remains unclear. The V and J ends lost 2 bases and 3 bases respectively, with 7 bases between them. The germline V gene has CDR1 SGHNT and CDR2 YENEEA. This CDR3 region has 13 residues. CDR3 residues: CASSLFAEETQYF. The CDR3 nucleotides read TGTGCCAGCAGCTTATTCGCGGAAGAGACCCAGTACTTC.

The rearrangement links TRBV27 to TRBJ2-5, with D uncertain. Trimming shortened V by 4 bases and J by 5 bases, and 11 bases separated the two germline ends. The CDR3 sequence is 13 residues long. Germline V gene sequence: CDR1 MNHEY, CDR2 SMNVEV (reference sequence). DNA of the CDR3: TGTGCCAGCAGTTCCGGTAATTTGGAGACCCAGTACTTC. This codes for CASSSGNLETQYF.